Listed here are 5 T cell receptor beta chains from one sample, sequenced in a study of cytomegalovirus exposure and HLA in healthy donors. Vbeta (60) and Jbeta (13) primers were used in the PCR. This table comes from immunoSEQ multiplex PCR, and its TCRdb copy is limited to in-frame clones, with some not included. Of about 160,000 clones listed, around 77% were seen once; the top ten hold about 1%. The sample comprised PBMCs. These receptor sequences come from a woman in her 40s in good health and CMV-seronegative.

This clone turned up a few times. The chain has TRBV7-2 and TRBJ2-3; 7 positions agree with TRBD1. Trimming cost V 5 bases and J 3 bases; bases outside gene matches: 8. Germline V gene data show CDR1 as SGHTA and CDR2 as FQGNSA. This CDR3 has 15 amino acids. The CDR3 protein is CASSRDRVGTDTQYF. For the CDR3, the DNA is TGTGCCAGCAGCCGAGACAGGGTAGGAACAGATACGCAGTATTTT.

This clone is a singleton in its sample. This CDR3 reads CASSSRGELFF. CDR3 nucleotides: TGTGCCAGCAGTTCGCGTGGGGAGCTGTTTTTT. The chain couples TRBV28 to TRBJ2-2, with D uncertain. Trimming cost V 4 bases and J 8 bases, with 5 bases left between them. CDR3 length: 11 amino acids. CDR1 is MDHEN, CDR2 SYDVKM, per germline.

The rearrangement joins TRBV28 to TRBJ1-1; perhaps TRBD1 as D (6 bases). Trimming pared 8 bases from V and 0 bases from J, leaving 7 bases between. CDR3 length: 12 amino acids. Germline V gives CDR1 MDHEN, CDR2 SYDVKM. CDR3: CASGTLNTEAFF. The CDR3 DNA is TGTGCCAGCGGGACATTGAACACTGAAGCTTTCTTT. The entire variable domain, with the rest obtained from reference TRBV28 and TRBJ1-1, is as follows: DVKVTQSSRYLVKRTGEKVFLECVQDMDHENMFWYRQDPGLGLRLIYFSYDVKMKEKGDIPEGYSVSREKKERFSLILESASTNQTSMYLCASGTLNTEAFFGQGTRLTVV.

CDR3 in DNA: TGTGCCAGCAGCCACACAACTAGCGGGAGGGCCGTGGAGCAGTACTTC. This gives the protein CASSHTTSGRAVEQYF. The chain joins TRBV5-4 to TRBJ2-7, with TRBD2 matching 13 bases. Per germline, CDR1 SGHNT and CDR2 YYREEE (reference sequence). The CDR3 covers 16 residues. V was pared by 4 bases and J by 7 bases, with 11 bases of the junction left unmatched.

This clone was picked up a small number of times. The rearrangement links TRBV7-8 to TRBJ2-7; TRBD1 matches 8 bases. CDR3 length equals 17 residues. Germline V gives CDR1 SGHVS, CDR2 FQNEAQ. J was trimmed by 1 base and V by 1 base; bases with no gene match: 9. The CDR3 loop is CASSLVVGDRLSYEQYF. CDR3 bases: TGTGCCAGCAGCTTAGTAGTTGGGGACAGGTTGTCCTACGAGCAGTACTTC.